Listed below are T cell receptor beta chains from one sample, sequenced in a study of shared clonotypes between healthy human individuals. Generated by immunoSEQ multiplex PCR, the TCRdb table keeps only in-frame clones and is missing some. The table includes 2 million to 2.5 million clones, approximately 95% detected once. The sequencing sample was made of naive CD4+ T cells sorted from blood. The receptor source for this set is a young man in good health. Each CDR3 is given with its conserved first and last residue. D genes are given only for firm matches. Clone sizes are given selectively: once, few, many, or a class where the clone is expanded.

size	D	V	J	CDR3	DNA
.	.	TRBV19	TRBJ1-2	CASSDTGHGYTF	TGTGCCAGTAGCGATACAGGGCATGGCTACACCTTC
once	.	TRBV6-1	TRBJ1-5	CASSEADGGGQPQHF	TGTGCCAGCAGTGAAGCGGATGGGGGAGGTCAGCCCCAGCATTTT
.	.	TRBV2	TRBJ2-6	CASSDQISGANVLTF	TGTGCCAGCAGTGACCAGATCTCTGGGGCCAACGTCCTGACTTTC
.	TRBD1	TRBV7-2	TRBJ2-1	CASSGGQYNEQFF	TGTGCCAGCAGCGGGGGACAGTACAATGAGCAGTTCTTC
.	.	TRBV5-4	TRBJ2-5	CASSSGTEETQYF	TGTGCCAGCAGTTCCGGGACGGAAGAGACCCAGTACTTC
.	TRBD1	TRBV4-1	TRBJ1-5	CASSSSDRGTQPQHF	TGCGCCAGCAGCTCTAGCGACAGGGGAACGCAGCCCCAGCATTTT
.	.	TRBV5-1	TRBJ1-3	CASSFGAGTGNTIYF	TGCGCCAGCAGCTTCGGCGCGGGAACTGGAAACACCATATATTTT
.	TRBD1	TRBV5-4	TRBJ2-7	CASSFGTEYYEQYF	TGTGCCAGCAGCTTCGGGACAGAATATTACGAGCAGTACTTC
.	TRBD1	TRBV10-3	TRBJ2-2	CAISPGQAPGELFF	TGTGCCATCAGCCCGGGACAGGCACCCGGGGAGCTGTTTTTT
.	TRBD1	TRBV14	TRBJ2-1	CASSQDLPGQRSYNEQFF	TGTGCCAGCAGCCAAGATCTCCCGGGACAGAGATCCTACAATGAGCAGTTCTTC
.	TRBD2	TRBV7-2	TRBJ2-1	CASSLALGGSSYNEQFF	TGTGCCAGCAGCCTTGCGTTGGGGGGGAGCTCCTACAATGAGCAGTTCTTC
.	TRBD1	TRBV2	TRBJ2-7	CASSPDRTYSYEQYF	TGTGCCAGCAGTCCGGACAGGACGTACTCCTACGAGCAGTACTTC
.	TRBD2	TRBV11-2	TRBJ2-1	CASSLLAGTYNEQFF	TGTGCCAGCAGCCTACTAGCGGGTACCTACAATGAGCAGTTCTTC
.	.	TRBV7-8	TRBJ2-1	CASSPDRAIIGGRSSSYNEQFF	TGTGCCAGCAGCCCTGACAGGGCTATAATAGGCGGGAGGTCTAGCTCCTACAATGAGCAGTTCTTC
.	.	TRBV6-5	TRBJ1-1	CASKMNTEAFF	TGTGCCTCAAAAATGAACACTGAAGCTTTCTTT
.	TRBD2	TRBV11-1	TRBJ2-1	CASSPLAGGQFF	TGTGCCAGCAGCCCTCTAGCGGGGGGGCAGTTCTTC
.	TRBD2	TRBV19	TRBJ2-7	CASSILGGPGYEQYF	TGTGCCAGTAGTATTCTGGGAGGGCCCGGCTACGAGCAGTACTTC
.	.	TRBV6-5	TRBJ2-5	CARPYARGKETQYF	TGTGCCAGACCATACGCTAGGGGAAAAGAGACCCAGTACTTC
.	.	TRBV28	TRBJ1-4	CASSFGGGATNEKLFF	TGTGCCAGCAGTTTCGGGGGGGGAGCAACTAATGAAAAACTGTTTTTT
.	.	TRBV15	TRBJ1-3	CATSNSGSSGNTIYF	TGTGCCACCAGCAATTCAGGAAGCTCTGGAAACACCATATATTTT
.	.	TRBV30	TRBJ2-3	CAWSPMGGTDTQYF	TGTGCCTGGAGTCCCATGGGTGGCACAGATACGCAGTATTTT
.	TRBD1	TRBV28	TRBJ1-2	CASSFVQGAQSGGYTF	TGTGCCAGCAGTTTCGTCCAGGGGGCCCAGTCCGGTGGCTACACCTTC
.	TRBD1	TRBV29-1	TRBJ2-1	CSGGQGEAYNEQFF	TGCAGCGGTGGACAGGGTGAGGCCTACAATGAGCAGTTCTTC
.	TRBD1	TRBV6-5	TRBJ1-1	CASSYSTGGPNTEAFF	TGTGCCAGCAGTTACTCGACAGGGGGCCCGAACACTGAAGCTTTCTTT
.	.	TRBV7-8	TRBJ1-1	CASSRGSLTEAFF	TGTGCCAGCAGCCGTGGGTCACTTACTGAAGCTTTCTTT
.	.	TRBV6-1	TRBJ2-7	CASSEGLAVSYEQYF	TGTGCCAGCAGTGAAGGCTTGGCAGTTTCCTACGAGCAGTACTTC
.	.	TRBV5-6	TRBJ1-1	CASSSPREGGTEAFF	TGTGCCAGCAGCTCCCCTCGGGAGGGGGGAACTGAAGCTTTCTTT
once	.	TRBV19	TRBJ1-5	CASRVPGVGQPQHF	TGTGCCAGTAGGGTCCCAGGGGTCGGACAGCCCCAGCATTTT
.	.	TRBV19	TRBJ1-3	CASSSGGRQVSGNTIYF	TGTGCCAGTAGTAGTGGGGGCAGGCAAGTCTCTGGAAACACCATATATTTT
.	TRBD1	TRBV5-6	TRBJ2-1	CASSQDRGAGAYNEQFF	TGTGCCAGCAGCCAGGACAGGGGGGCGGGAGCCTACAATGAGCAGTTCTTC
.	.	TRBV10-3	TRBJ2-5	CAISDQAGKETQYF	TGTGCCATCAGTGATCAGGCTGGGAAAGAGACCCAGTACTTC
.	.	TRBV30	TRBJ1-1	CAWMGGGGSEAFF	TGTGCCTGGATGGGAGGGGGGGGATCTGAGGCTTTCTTT
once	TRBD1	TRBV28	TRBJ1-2	CASQTGTGAFYGYTF	TGTGCCAGCCAAACCGGGACAGGGGCCTTCTATGGCTACACCTTC
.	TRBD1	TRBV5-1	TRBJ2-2	CASSSPRGQKNTGELFF	TGCGCCAGCAGCTCGCCGAGGGGACAGAAGAACACCGGGGAGCTGTTTTTT
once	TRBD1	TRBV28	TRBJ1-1	CASSLAGQGVSGTEAFF	TGTGCCAGCAGTTTAGCAGGACAGGGGGTGTCGGGCACTGAAGCTTTCTTT
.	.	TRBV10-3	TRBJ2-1	CAISAPGAIVVGEQFF	TGTGCCATCAGTGCCCCCGGGGCCATCGTCGTAGGCGAGCAGTTCTTC